These 25 T cell receptor beta chains share one sample of origin, sequenced in a study of blood T cell repertoires in COVID-19. Some clones are missing from TCRdb's copy, which holds only in-frame ones; the method was immunoSEQ multiplex PCR. The sample lists around 140,000 clones; approximately 87% were seen once. Sequencing input: peripheral blood. The receptor set was obtained from an elderly man with acute or convalescent COVID-19.

This clone was counted once. This chain uses TRBV3-1 (or the pseudogene TRBV3-2) with TRBJ2-1; 7 bases map to TRBD2. CDR3 length: 18 amino acids. The V gene's germline CDR1 is LGHDT and CDR2 YNNKEL (reference sequence). Trimming at V came to 2 bases and at J to 5 bases, leaving 15 bases not matched to a gene. Here the CDR3 DNA reads TGTGCCAGCAGCCAAAGCGGACTAGTTTGGGGGGGTAACAATGAGCAGTTCTTC. Translation: CASSQSGLVWGGNNEQFF.

A remark on this clone: The sample has other DNA sequences that encode this CDR3 too. V and J are TRBV2 and TRBJ2-2, with D perhaps TRBD1 (5 bases). The CDR3 has 13 amino acids. CDR1 and CDR2 (germline): SNHLY, FYNNEI. The V and J ends lost 6 bases and 2 bases respectively, with 7 bases between them. CDR3 DNA sequence: TGTGCCAGCAGCCAGGGTAACACCGGGGAGCTGTTTTTT. It is translated as CASSQGNTGELFF.

This sequence joins TRBV9 and TRBJ2-7; D is possibly TRBD1 (6 bases). V was pared by 3 bases and J by 4 bases, with 14 bases between. CDR3 length: 14 amino acids. Germline-derived CDR1 and CDR2 are SGDLS and YYNGEE. The CDR3 protein is CASSDKQGGYEQYF. In DNA, the CDR3 is TGTGCCAGCAGCGACAAACAGGGTGGGTACGAGCAGTACTTC.

This chain joins TRBV6-5 and TRBJ1-1; possible D gene TRBD1, 6 bases. This CDR3 is built from 15 residues. Trimming shortened V by 6 bases and J by 4 bases, and 18 bases separated the two germline ends. Germline assignment: CDR1 MNHEY and CDR2 SVGAGI. DNA of the CDR3: TGTGCCAGCAGGCCCACGGGACAAAGGGGCACTGAAGCTTTCTTT. Protein sequence: CASRPTGQRGTEAFF.

The rearrangement uses TRBV19 and TRBJ2-1; 11 positions match TRBD2. This CDR3 is built from 15 residues. After removal of 5 bases from V and 7 bases from J, the junction contained 7 bases not matched to a gene. CDR1 and CDR2 (germline): LNHDA, SQIVND (reference sequence). The CDR3 protein is CASSVLAGGRNEQFF. The CDR3 bases are TGTGCCAGTAGTGTATTAGCGGGGGGGCGAAATGAGCAGTTCTTC.

In its sample, this clone was seen once. The rearrangement links TRBV3-1 (or the pseudogene TRBV3-2) to TRBJ2-7, with 9 bases matching TRBD1. Germline-derived CDR1 and CDR2 are LGHDT and YNNKEL (reference sequence). V lost 4 bases to trimming and J lost 2 bases; unmatched junction nucleotides: 6. CDR3 size: 15 residues. Written as DNA, the CDR3 is TGTGCCAGCAGCCGAACAGGGGGCTCTACCTACGAGCAGTACTTC. Its translation: CASSRTGGSTYEQYF.

This clone appeared a single time. The J gene is TRBJ1-5, the V gene TRBV7-2; 8 bases are shared with TRBD1. Germline CDR1 is SGHTA and CDR2 is FQGNSA. The junction had 6 bases not matched to a gene; V was cut back by 1 base and J by 4 bases. The CDR3 is 16 amino acids. The CDR3 here is CASSLGGTGGNQPQHF. CDR3 sequence (DNA): TGTGCCAGCAGCTTAGGCGGGACAGGAGGTAATCAGCCCCAGCATTTT. The full variable domain, its missing parts supplied by reference TRBV7-2 and TRBJ1-5, is GAGVSQSPSNKVTEKGKDVELRCDPISGHTALYWYRQSLGQGLEFLIYFQGNSAPDKSGLPSDRFSAERTGGSVSTLTIQRTQQEDSAVYLCASSLGGTGGNQPQHFGDGTRLSIL.

This clone was seen only once. The CDR3 loop is CASRRTGENIQYF. The CDR3 nucleotides read TGTGCCAGCAGACGGACAGGGGAAAACATTCAGTACTTC. The V gene is TRBV12-3 or TRBV12-4, the J gene TRBJ2-4; 9 positions match TRBD1. The CDR3 runs 13 residues. Trimming removed 6 bases from V and 5 bases from J; junction bases left unmatched: 2.

J is TRBJ2-2 and V is TRBV18, with D uncertain. The ends were cut back, 2 bases at V and 4 bases at J, with 11 bases in the middle. This CDR3 has 15 residues. Germline CDR1 is KGHSH and CDR2 is LQKENI. The CDR3 here is CASSPSTEITGELFF. In nucleotides, the CDR3 is TGTGCCAGCTCACCAAGCACAGAGATCACCGGGGAGCTGTTTTTT.

This chain uses TRBV6-5 with TRBJ2-5; 8 bases line up with TRBD1. CDR1 is MNHEY and CDR2 is SVGAGI in the germline V gene. J lost 5 bases, V lost 7 bases, and 9 bases had no gene match. The CDR3 is 14 amino acids. CDR3 protein: CASTQGARGETQYF. In DNA, the CDR3 is TGTGCCAGCACCCAGGGGGCGAGGGGGGAGACCCAGTACTTC.

CDR3 sequence (DNA): TGTGCCAGCAGCCCCCGGGGGGGGCAGGGTGCCTACGAGCAGTACTTC. It specifies CASSPRGGQGAYEQYF. The chain combines TRBV7-2 with TRBJ2-7; 8 bases line up with TRBD2. The CDR3 is 16 residues long. J was trimmed by 2 bases and V by 5 bases; bases with no gene match: 11. Germline values: CDR1 SGHTA, CDR2 FQGNSA. Based on the CDR3 plus reference TRBV7-2 and TRBJ2-7, the full variable domain is GAGVSQSPSNKVTEKGKDVELRCDPISGHTALYWYRQSLGQGLEFLIYFQGNSAPDKSGLPSDRFSAERTGGSVSTLTIQRTQQEDSAVYLCASSPRGGQGAYEQYFGPGTRLTVT.

This rearrangement joins TRBV29-1 to TRBJ2-6, with a tentative D call TRBD1 (6 bases). Deletions cut 7 bases from V and 3 bases from J, with 13 bases between. Germline V gene lookup returns CDR1 SQVTM and CDR2 ANQGSEA. The CDR3 loop spans 14 amino acids. In DNA form, the CDR3 reads TGCAGCGCACATACAGGGAGTGGGGCCAACGTCCTGACTTTC. Encoded protein: CSAHTGSGANVLTF.

This sequence joins TRBV19 and TRBJ1-1; D is ambiguous. Per the germline V gene, CDR1 is LNHDA and CDR2 is SQIVND (reference sequence). The CDR3 length is 15 residues. With 5 bases removed from V and 4 bases from J, the gap between germline ends came to 17 bases. In DNA, the CDR3 is TGTGCCAGTAGTCCCCTACCGGGGATGGCCACTGAAGCTTTCTTT. It is translated as CASSPLPGMATEAFF.

The rearrangement joins TRBV6-4 to TRBJ2-1; 7 bases agree with TRBD1. The germline V gene encodes CDR1 MRHNA and CDR2 SNTAGT. With 10 bases clipped from V and 10 bases from J, the junction kept 1 base outside the gene matches. CDR3 length: 9 amino acids. The CDR3 coding sequence is TGTGCCAAGGGACAGGAGCAGTTCTTC. It yields the protein CAKGQEQFF.

The chain has TRBV2 and TRBJ1-1; D is undetermined. The CDR3 has 16 residues. In germline, CDR1 is SNHLY, CDR2 FYNNEI. Deletions cut 2 bases from V and 2 bases from J, with 15 bases between. CDR3 sequence reads: CASSESLRILNTEAFF. As DNA, the CDR3 is TGTGCCAGCAGTGAATCTCTTCGTATCTTAAACACTGAAGCTTTCTTT.

This chain connects TRBV18 to TRBJ1-1; 9 bases agree with TRBD1. CDR1 KGHSH and CDR2 LQKENI come from the germline V gene. The CDR3 is 20 residues long. V dropped 4 bases and J dropped 5; count of bases not matched to a gene: 23. CDR3 loop: CASSLQATGGAGSSGTEAFF. CDR3 DNA sequence: TGTGCCAGCTCACTGCAGGCAACAGGGGGCGCAGGGTCGTCGGGAACTGAAGCTTTCTTT.

This chain links TRBV7-2 with TRBJ1-2, with D tentatively TRBD1 (6 bases). Trimming cost V 1 base and J 3 bases, with 12 bases left between them. Germline V gene sequence: CDR1 SGHTA, CDR2 FQGNSA. The CDR3 has 15 amino acids. The chain's CDR3 is CASSLGQTGYYGYTF. CDR3 in DNA: TGTGCCAGCAGCTTAGGGCAGACAGGTTACTATGGCTACACCTTC.

CDR3 amino acids: CAISDGGGVYNEQFF. The CDR3 DNA is TGTGCCATCAGTGACGGGGGAGGGGTTTACAATGAGCAGTTCTTC. The gene calls are TRBV10-3 and TRBJ2-1; TRBD2 matches at 7 bases. This CDR3 has 15 amino acids. Germline assignment: CDR1 ENHRY and CDR2 SYGVKD. V gave up 3 bases and J gave up 4 bases; unmatched junction bases: 6.

V is TRBV28 and J is TRBJ1-6, with 8 nucleotides matching TRBD1. The CDR3 sequence is 18 residues long. The germline CDR1 and CDR2 sequences are MDHEN and SYDVKM. The junction had 18 bases not matched to a gene; V was cut back by 5 bases and J by 9 bases. The chain's CDR3 is CASSLITLVRDRLSPLHF. In nucleotides, the CDR3 is TGTGCCAGCAGTCTGATTACACTTGTCCGGGACAGGCTTTCACCCCTCCACTTT.

V gene TRBV19 combines with J gene TRBJ1-5; 8 bases agree with TRBD1. CDR1 and CDR2 (germline): LNHDA, SQIVND (reference sequence). This CDR3 comprises 16 residues. J was trimmed by 4 bases and V by 6 bases; bases with no gene match: 11. For the CDR3, the DNA is TGTGCCAGTAGCCCTCCGCGGACAGGGCGGAATCAGCCCCAGCATTTT. This gives the protein CASSPPRTGRNQPQHF.

The gene calls are TRBV28 and TRBJ1-2, with D unclear. The V end was cut by 1 base, the J end by 0 bases, with 6 bases between. CDR1 and CDR2 (germline): MDHEN, SYDVKM. This CDR3 has 14 amino acids. CDR3 amino acids: CASSLYKSNYGYTF. In DNA form, the CDR3 reads TGTGCCAGCAGTTTATACAAGTCTAACTATGGCTACACCTTC.

This chain joins TRBV29-1 and TRBJ2-3; D call uncertain. Germline CDR1 and CDR2: SQVTM and ANQGSEA. Trimming stripped 3 bases from V and 4 bases from J, with 8 bases between. The CDR3 is 12 residues long. CDR3 coding DNA: TGCAGCGTTGAGGCAGGTCCAGATACGCAGTATTTT. As protein: CSVEAGPDTQYF.

The V gene is TRBV18, the J gene TRBJ2-7; 8 positions agree with TRBD1. V trimming: 6 bases; J trimming: 3 bases; junction bases outside the gene matches: 7. Germline values: CDR1 KGHSH, CDR2 LQKENI. The CDR3 covers 14 residues. CDR3 sequence: CASSLTGANYEQYF. DNA for the CDR3: TGTGCCAGCTCCCTGACAGGGGCAAACTACGAGCAGTACTTC.

J is TRBJ1-4 and V is TRBV7-6; the D is unclear. The germline CDR1 and CDR2 sequences are SGHVS and FNYEAQ. This CDR3 has 14 amino acids. The ends were cut back, 6 bases at V and 7 bases at J, with 15 bases in the middle. In nucleotides, the CDR3 is TGTGCCAGCAGGACCGACGGAGAGGGTGAAAAACTGTTTTTT. As protein: CASRTDGEGEKLFF.

The gene calls are TRBV27 and TRBJ1-1, with TRBD1 matching 7 bases. Germline V gene sequence: CDR1 MNHEY, CDR2 SMNVEV (reference sequence). J lost 1 base, V lost 5 bases, and 10 bases had no gene match. This CDR3 is built from 16 residues. The CDR3 loop is CASSLRRGRENTEAFF. The CDR3, as DNA: TGTGCCAGCAGTCTCCGTAGGGGGCGGGAGAACACTGAAGCTTTCTTT.